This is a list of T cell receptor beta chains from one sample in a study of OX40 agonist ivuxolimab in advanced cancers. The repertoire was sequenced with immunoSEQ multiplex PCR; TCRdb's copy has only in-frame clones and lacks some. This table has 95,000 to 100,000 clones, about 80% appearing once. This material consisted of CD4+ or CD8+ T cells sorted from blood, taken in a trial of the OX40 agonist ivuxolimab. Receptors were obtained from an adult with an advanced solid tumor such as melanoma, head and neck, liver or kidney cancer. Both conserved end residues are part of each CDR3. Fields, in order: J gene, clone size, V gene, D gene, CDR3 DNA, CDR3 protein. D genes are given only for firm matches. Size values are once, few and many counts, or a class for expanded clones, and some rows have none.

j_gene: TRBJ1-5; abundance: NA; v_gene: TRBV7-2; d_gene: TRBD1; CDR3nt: TGTGCCAGCAGCTCCCGGGACAGGTTTCTGGGCAATCAGCCCCAGCATTTT; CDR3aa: CASSSRDRFLGNQPQHF
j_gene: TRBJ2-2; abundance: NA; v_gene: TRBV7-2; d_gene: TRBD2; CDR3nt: TGTGCCAGCAGCTTACGGCGGGGGAGGAACACCGGGGAGCTGTTTTTT; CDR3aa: CASSLRRGRNTGELFF
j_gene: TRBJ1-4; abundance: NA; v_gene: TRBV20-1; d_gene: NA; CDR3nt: TGCAGTGCGGGACGGAATGAAAAACTGTTTTTT; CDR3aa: CSAGRNEKLFF
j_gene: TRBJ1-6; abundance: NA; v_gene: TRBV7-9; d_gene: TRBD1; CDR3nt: TGTGCCAGCAGCCCCGGGACAGCTAATTCACCCCTCCACTTT; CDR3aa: CASSPGTANSPLHF
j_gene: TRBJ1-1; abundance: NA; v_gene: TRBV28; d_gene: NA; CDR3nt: TGTGCCAGCAGTTTAAGATCGGTAGGGAACACTGAAGCTTTCTTT; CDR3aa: CASSLRSVGNTEAFF
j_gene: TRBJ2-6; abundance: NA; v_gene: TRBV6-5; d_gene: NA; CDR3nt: TGTGCCAGCAGTTACACGCGACCCCGTGGGGCCAACGTCCTGACTTTC; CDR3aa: CASSYTRPRGANVLTF
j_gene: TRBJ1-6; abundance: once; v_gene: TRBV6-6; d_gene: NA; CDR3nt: TGTGCCAGCAGCCCCTCCCCGAGTAGATTAGATTCACCCCTCCACTTT; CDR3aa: CASSPSPSRLDSPLHF
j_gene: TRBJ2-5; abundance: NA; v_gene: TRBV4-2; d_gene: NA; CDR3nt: TGTGCCAGCAGCCAAGGGTCTCAGGGCGTGTACTTC; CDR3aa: CASSQGSQGVYF
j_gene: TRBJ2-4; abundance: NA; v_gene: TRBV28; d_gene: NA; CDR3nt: TGTGCCAGCAGTTTAGGGGGGTCGGCCAAAAACATTCAGTACTTC; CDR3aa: CASSLGGSAKNIQYF
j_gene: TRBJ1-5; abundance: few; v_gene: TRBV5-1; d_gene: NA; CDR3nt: TGCGCCAGCAGCTTGGCGGGGGGGAATCAGCCCCAGCATTTT; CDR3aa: CASSLAGGNQPQHF
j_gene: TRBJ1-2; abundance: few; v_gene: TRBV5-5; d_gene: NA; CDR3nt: TGTGCCAGCAGCACCTCTGAAACCAACTATGGCTACACCTTC; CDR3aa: CASSTSETNYGYTF
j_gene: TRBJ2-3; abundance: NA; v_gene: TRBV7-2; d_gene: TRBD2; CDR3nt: TGTGCCAGCAGCTCCGGGACTAGCGGGGATACGCAGTATTTT; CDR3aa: CASSSGTSGDTQYF
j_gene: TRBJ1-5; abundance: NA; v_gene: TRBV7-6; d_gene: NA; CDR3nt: TGTGCCAGCAGCTCGATCCGCCCATACAGGGCCACTAATCAGCCCCAGCATTTT; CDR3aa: CASSSIRPYRATNQPQHF
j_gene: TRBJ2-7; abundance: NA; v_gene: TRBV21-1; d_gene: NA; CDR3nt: TGTGCCAGCCTTGGGGGTAGCTCCTACGAGCAGTACTTC; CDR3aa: CASLGGSSYEQYF
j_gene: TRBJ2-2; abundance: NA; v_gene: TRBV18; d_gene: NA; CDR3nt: TGTGCCAGCTCACCACAGGGCGTCGGGGAGCTGTTTTTT; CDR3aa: CASSPQGVGELFF
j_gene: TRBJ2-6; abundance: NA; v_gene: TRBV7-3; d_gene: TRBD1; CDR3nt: TGTGCCAGCAGCCCCTCCGGGACAGGGGCCGGGGCCAACGTCCTGACTTTC; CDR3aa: CASSPSGTGAGANVLTF
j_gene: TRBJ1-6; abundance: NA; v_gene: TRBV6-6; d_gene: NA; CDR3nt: TGTGCCAGCACCCTACAGGTTCTAAATTCACCCCTCCACTTT; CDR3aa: CASTLQVLNSPLHF
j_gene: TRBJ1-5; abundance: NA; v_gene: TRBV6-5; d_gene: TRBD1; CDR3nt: TGTGCCAGCAGTCCCGACAGGGGGCCCAATCAGCCCCAGCATTTT; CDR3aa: CASSPDRGPNQPQHF
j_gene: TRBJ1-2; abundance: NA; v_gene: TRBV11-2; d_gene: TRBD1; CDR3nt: TGTGCCAGCAGTCTAACAGGGGGAGACTATGGCTACACCTTC; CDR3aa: CASSLTGGDYGYTF
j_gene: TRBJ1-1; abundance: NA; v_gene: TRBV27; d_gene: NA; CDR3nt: TGTGCCAGCAAAGGGGTTCTTAGACAGAACACTGAAGCTTTCTTT; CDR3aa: CASKGVLRQNTEAFF
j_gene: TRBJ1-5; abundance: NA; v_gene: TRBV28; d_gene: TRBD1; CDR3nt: TGTGCCGGGGGGACAGGGGACGGGCAGCCCCAGCATTTT; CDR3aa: CAGGTGDGQPQHF
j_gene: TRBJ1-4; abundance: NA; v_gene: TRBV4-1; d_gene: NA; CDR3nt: TGCGCCAGCCGTTCTGGGCGGACAAATGAAAAACTGTTTTTT; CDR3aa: CASRSGRTNEKLFF
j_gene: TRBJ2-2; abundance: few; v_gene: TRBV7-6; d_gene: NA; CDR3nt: TGTGCCAGCAGCTTCGGTGGCGGGGAGCTGTTTTTT; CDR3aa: CASSFGGGELFF
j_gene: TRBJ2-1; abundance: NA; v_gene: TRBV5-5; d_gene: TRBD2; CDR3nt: TGTGCCAGCAGCTTCTTAGCGGGAGGGTCCTACAATGAGCAGTTCTTC; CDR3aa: CASSFLAGGSYNEQFF
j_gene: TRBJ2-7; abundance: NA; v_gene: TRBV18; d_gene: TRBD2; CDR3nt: TGTGCCAGCTCTCCCAGACTAGCGGGAGGGTACGAGCAGTACTTC; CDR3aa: CASSPRLAGGYEQYF
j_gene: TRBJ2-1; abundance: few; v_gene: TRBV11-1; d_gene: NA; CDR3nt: TGTGCCAGCAGCTTAGGACATGAGCAGTTCTTC; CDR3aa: CASSLGHEQFF
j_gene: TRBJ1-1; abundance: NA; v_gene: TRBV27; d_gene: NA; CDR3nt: TGTGCCAGCAGTTTACGTTTAGTAGGGCGCACTGAAGCTTTCTTT; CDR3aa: CASSLRLVGRTEAFF
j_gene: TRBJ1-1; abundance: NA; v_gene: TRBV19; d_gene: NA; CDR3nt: TGTGCCAGTAGTATAGATTCAGTGAACACTGAAGCTTTCTTT; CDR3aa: CASSIDSVNTEAFF
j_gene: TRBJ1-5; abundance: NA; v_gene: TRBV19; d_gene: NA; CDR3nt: TGTGCCAGTAGTATGTTCGGAGGGCCCGGCAATCAGCCCCAGCATTTT; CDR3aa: CASSMFGGPGNQPQHF
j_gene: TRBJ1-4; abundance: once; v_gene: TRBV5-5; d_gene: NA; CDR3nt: TGTGCCAGCAGCTTGGCCGGTGACCCCCGGTTTTTT; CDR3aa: CASSLAGDPRFF
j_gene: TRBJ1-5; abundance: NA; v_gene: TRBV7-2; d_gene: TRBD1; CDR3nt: TGTGCCAGCAGCCTAACAGGGGAGAGGCCCCAGCATTTT; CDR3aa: CASSLTGERPQHF
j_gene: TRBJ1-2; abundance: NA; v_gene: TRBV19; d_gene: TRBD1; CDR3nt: TGTGCCAGTAGTGGGACAGGGGGCGCCGAGAAGAACACCTTC; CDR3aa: CASSGTGGAEKNTF
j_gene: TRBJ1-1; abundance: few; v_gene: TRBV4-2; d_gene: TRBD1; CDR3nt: TGTGCCAGCAGCCAAGGGACAGGGAGGGGGACTGAAGCTTTCTTT; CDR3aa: CASSQGTGRGTEAFF
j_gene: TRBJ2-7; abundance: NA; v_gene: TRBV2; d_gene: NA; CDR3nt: TGTGCCAGCGATTCGGATCGAAACGAGCAGTACTTC; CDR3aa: CASDSDRNEQYF
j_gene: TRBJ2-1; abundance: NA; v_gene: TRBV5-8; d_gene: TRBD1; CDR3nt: TGTGCCAGCAGCTGGGGACAGGGTTACAATGAGCAGTTCTTC; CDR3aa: CASSWGQGYNEQFF
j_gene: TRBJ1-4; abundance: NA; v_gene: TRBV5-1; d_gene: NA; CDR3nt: TGCGCCAGCAGCACGCTCCCGCAGGGAACTAATGAAAAACTGTTTTTT; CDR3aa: CASSTLPQGTNEKLFF
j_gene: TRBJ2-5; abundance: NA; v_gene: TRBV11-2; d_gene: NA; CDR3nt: TGTGCCAGCAGCCAACCGAGGGGGTCAACCCAAGAGACCCAGTACTTC; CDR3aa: CASSQPRGSTQETQYF